The subject of this entry is one T cell receptor (beta chain). Its antigen remains unknown. The entry originates in a study of cytomegalovirus exposure and HLA in healthy donors. V lost 5 bases, J lost 7 bases, and 8 bases stayed unmatched. This CDR3 has 14 amino acids. The germline V gene encodes CDR1 MNHEY and CDR2 SVGAGI. This PCR relied on a set of 60 Vbeta primers and 13 Jbeta primers. Profiling relied on immunoSEQ multiplex PCR, and the TCRdb table lists in-frame clones only, not all of them. The sample spans about 110,000 clones; the ten largest clones claim approximately 6.8%. Study findings and constraints: Reportedly, TCR beta sequences accurately predicted HLA-A and HLA-B alleles in most subjects. An analysis was carried out at a later point. It showed that HLA-associated TCR beta chains were more clonally expanded than equally common non-associated chains. Cytomegalovirus status, reportedly, was diagnosed with high specificity and sensitivity by the classifier. The Asian-associated ancestry cluster reportedly had fewer N-insertions than the roughly 670-donor mean in a later analysis.

This clonotype was sampled from a man aged 40-49 years in good health and CMV-seropositive. This rearrangement joins TRBV6-5 to TRBJ2-1; 7 bases fit TRBD2. The specimen was PBMCs. CDR3 DNA sequence: TGTGCCAGCAGTGGAGCGTGGGAGGGGAATGAGCAGTTCTTC. It specifies CASSGAWEGNEQFF.